Presented here are 14 T cell receptor beta chains from one specimen sequenced in a study of cytomegalovirus exposure and HLA in healthy donors. Use of 60 Vbeta and 13 Jbeta primers characterized the PCR. Produced via immunoSEQ multiplex PCR; TCRdb's table is partial and in-frame only. The sample shows about 140,000 clones, 79% of them seen only once. Sequences were obtained from PBMCs. The receptors derive from a man between 18 and 35 years old in good health and CMV-seronegative.

This chain joins TRBV7-2 and TRBJ2-7; D might be TRBD1 (5 bases). CDR3 length: 14 amino acids. Germline CDR1 reads SGHTA; CDR2 reads FQGNSA. The V end was cut by 1 base, the J end by 1 base, with 8 bases between. CDR3: CASSLEGLSYEQYF. In DNA form, the CDR3 reads TGTGCCAGCAGCTTAGAGGGGCTATCCTACGAGCAGTACTTC. Together with reference TRBV7-2 and TRBJ2-7, the CDR3 gives the full variable domain: GAGVSQSPSNKVTEKGKDVELRCDPISGHTALYWYRQSLGQGLEFLIYFQGNSAPDKSGLPSDRFSAERTGGSVSTLTIQRTQQEDSAVYLCASSLEGLSYEQYFGPGTRLTVT.

The chain combines TRBV7-6 with TRBJ1-5; D is uncertain. Trimming stripped 1 base from V and 5 bases from J, with 9 bases between. The V gene's germline CDR1 is SGHVS and CDR2 FNYEAQ. This CDR3 is built from 14 residues. CDR3 loop: CASSLEPADQPQHF. For the CDR3, the DNA is TGTGCCAGCAGCTTAGAGCCTGCCGATCAGCCCCAGCATTTT.

The table lists this clone with a few counts. J is TRBJ1-1 and V is TRBV5-4, with 7 bases fitting TRBD1. V dropped 2 bases and J dropped 1; count of bases not matched to a gene: 2. The CDR3 is made up of 14 amino acids. Germline CDR1 SGHNT, CDR2 YYREEE (reference sequence). The CDR3 DNA follows: TGTGCCAGCAGCTTACAGGGGAGGAACACTGAAGCTTTCTTT. Protein sequence: CASSLQGRNTEAFF.

A remark on this clone: Relative to the germline gene, one junction end is altered; a read error may explain this. This chain joins TRBV7-2 and TRBJ1-5; no firm D call. Germline V gene sequence: CDR1 SGHTA, CDR2 FQGNSA. The CDR3 is 15 amino acids. The CDR3 bases are TGTGTCAGCAGCCAACAGCCGTATAGCAATCAGCCCCAGCATTTT. Its protein product is CVSSQQPYSNQPQHF.

The chain recombines TRBV5-1 with TRBJ2-4, with TRBD2 as a possible D gene (5 bases). This CDR3 spans 15 amino acids. V lost 0 bases to trimming and J lost 2 bases, with 9 bases between them. The germline V gene has CDR1 SGHRS and CDR2 YFSETQ. Here the CDR3 reads CASSLVGSTKNIQYF. CDR3 nucleotides: TGCGCCAGCAGCTTGGTTGGGAGCACCAAAAACATTCAGTACTTC.

The V gene is TRBV19, the J gene TRBJ1-2, with a possible D match to TRBD1 (5 bases). The CDR3 loop spans 12 amino acids. The V end was cut by 5 bases, the J end by 4 bases, with 8 bases between. Per the germline V gene, CDR1 is LNHDA and CDR2 is SQIVND (reference sequence). In DNA, the CDR3 is TGTGCCAGTAGTCGACAGTTCTATGGCTACACCTTC. Its protein is CASSRQFYGYTF.

The J gene is TRBJ1-2, the V gene TRBV27; possibly TRBD1 for D (6 bases). Per germline, CDR1 MNHEY and CDR2 SMNVEV (reference sequence). The CDR3 totals 12 residues. Between the trimmed V and J ends, which lost 6 bases and 7 bases, there was a span of 12 bases. DNA of the CDR3: TGTGCCAGCAGGACAGGCCCCTTTGGCTACACCTTC. Encoded protein: CASRTGPFGYTF.

The chain links TRBV25-1 to TRBJ1-6; 8 positions agree with TRBD1. The ends lost 5 bases at V and 7 bases at J; junction bases unmatched: 10. The germline V gene encodes CDR1 MGHDK and CDR2 SYGVNS. The CDR3 contains 16 residues. CDR3 in amino acids: CASSLTDRGLNSPLHF. The CDR3 nucleotides read TGTGCCAGCAGTCTTACTGACAGGGGCCTAAATTCACCCCTCCACTTT.

V gene TRBV30 combines with J gene TRBJ2-5; 9 nucleotides match TRBD1. The DNA matches TRBJ2-7 better at its end, which makes the J call doubtful. This CDR3 spans 11 amino acids. CDR1 and CDR2 from the germline V gene are GTSNPN and SVGIG (reference sequence). DNA for the CDR3: TGTGCCTGGGGACAGGGGAACGAGCAGTACTTC. Translating gives CAWGQGNEQYF.

The gene calls are TRBV7-3 and TRBJ1-1; TRBD1 matches 9 bases. Per the germline V gene, CDR1 is SGHTA and CDR2 is FQGTGA. The CDR3 spans 13 residues. J lost 14 bases, V lost 6 bases, and 13 bases had no gene match. The CDR3 is CASSIGQGSSPFF. CDR3 DNA: TGTGCCAGCAGTATTGGACAGGGGTCTAGTCCCTTCTTT.

This clone was recorded once. This chain links TRBV6-5 with TRBJ2-2; D possibly corresponds to TRBD2 (5 bases). The CDR3 sequence is 16 residues long. Trimming removed 1 base at V and 2 bases at J, with 11 bases between. Germline CDR1 reads MNHEY; CDR2 reads SVGAGI. The CDR3 region is CASSYWRALNTGELFF. DNA for the CDR3: TGTGCCAGCAGTTACTGGCGGGCTCTAAACACCGGGGAGCTGTTTTTT.

J is TRBJ1-2 and V is TRBV7-2, with TRBD1 matching 7 bases. The trim removed 4 bases at V and 8 bases at J, leaving 7 bases unmatched. Germline assignment: CDR1 SGHTA and CDR2 FQGNSA. This CDR3 is 13 amino acids long. CDR3: CASSSQTGLGYTF. In nucleotides, the CDR3 is TGTGCCAGCAGCTCCCAGACAGGGTTGGGCTACACCTTC.

The chain uses TRBV7-2 and TRBJ1-6; no definite D call. The CDR3 contains 15 residues. CDR1 is SGHTA and CDR2 is FQGNSA in the germline V gene. V was pared by 0 bases and J by 6 bases, with 9 bases between. CDR3 protein: CASSLAHGPNSPLHF. CDR3 coding DNA: TGTGCCAGCAGCTTAGCCCATGGCCCTAATTCACCCCTCCACTTT. Based on the CDR3 plus reference TRBV7-2 and TRBJ1-6, the full variable domain is GAGVSQSPSNKVTEKGKDVELRCDPISGHTALYWYRQSLGQGLEFLIYFQGNSAPDKSGLPSDRFSAERTGGSVSTLTIQRTQQEDSAVYLCASSLAHGPNSPLHFGNGTRLTVT.

A note on this clone: Other nucleotide sequences in the sample specify the same CDR3. The chain has TRBV9 and TRBJ2-1; TRBD2 might be the D (7 bases). The CDR3 has 15 residues. Between the trimmed V and J ends, which lost 0 bases and 8 bases, there was a span of 15 bases. Germline values: CDR1 SGDLS, CDR2 YYNGEE. In DNA form, the CDR3 reads TGTGCCAGCAGCGTAGAAGGGAGGGGGGCGGATGAGCAGTTCTTC. Protein sequence: CASSVEGRGADEQFF. The variable domain in full, completed from reference TRBV9 and TRBJ2-1, reads DSGVTQTPKHLITATGQRVTLRCSPRSGDLSVYWYQQSLDQGLQFLIQYYNGEERAKGNILERFSAQQFPDLHSELNLSSLELGDSALYFCASSVEGRGADEQFFGPGTRLTVL.